These 22 T cell receptor beta chains came from one sample sequenced in a study of T cells in Graves' hyperthyroidism and ophthalmopathy. Amplified TCR beta CDR3 regions came from RNA transcripts. HTBI primers were employed in a first-round RT-PCR of the TCR CDR3. TCRdb re-analysed the multiplex PCR reads in MiXCR, keeping a single row per CDR3 protein. Seen here are some 360,000 distinct CDR3 sequences, less than 20% observed once, and the top ten hold around a sixth. Input material: blood. The receptors originated from a woman aged 40-49 years with Graves' ophthalmopathy.

The sample holds many counts of this clonotype. The chain has TRBV27 and TRBJ2-1, with 8 bases that match TRBD1. The CDR3 totals 14 residues. Trimming cost V 5 bases and J 7 bases; bases outside gene matches: 7. Germline CDR1 MNHEY, CDR2 SMNVEV (reference sequence). CDR3 amino acids: CASSGGTGWNEQFF. The DNA for the CDR3 is TGTGCCAGCAGTGGAGGGACAGGTTGGAATGAGCAGTTCTTC.

Ten or more counts support this clonotype. This sequence joins TRBV6-4 and TRBJ2-6, with 7 bases matching TRBD1. The germline gives CDR1 MRHNA, CDR2 SNTAGT. The ends lost 6 bases at V and 0 bases at J; junction bases unmatched: 2. The CDR3 is made up of 15 amino acids. DNA for the CDR3: TGTGCCAGCAGCGGGGACAGCTCTGGGGCCAACGTCCTGACTTTC. It encodes CASSGDSSGANVLTF.

There are many counts of this clonotype. The J gene is TRBJ2-7, the V gene TRBV6-2 or TRBV6-3, with no clear D. Germline V gives CDR1 MNHEY, CDR2 SVGEGT. The CDR3 consists of 13 residues. V was pared by 8 bases and J by 4 bases, with 15 bases between. CDR3 coding DNA: TGTGCCAGCCAAGAGCCCTCTCCATACGAGCAGTACTTC. Translated: CASQEPSPYEQYF.

The chain recombines TRBV28 with TRBJ1-6, with D maybe TRBD1 (5 bases). The CDR3 is 18 amino acids. The germline V gene encodes CDR1 MDHEN and CDR2 SYDVKM. V lost 0 bases and J 10 bases, leaving 22 bases between the germline ends. The CDR3: CASSLWYRSGGNMSPLHF. DNA for the CDR3: TGTGCCAGCAGTTTATGGTATCGTTCTGGGGGTAATATGTCACCCCTCCACTTT.

This clonotype occurred once. The CDR3 here is CATSREPTPLGLSYF. The CDR3, as DNA: TGTGCCACCAGCAGAGAGCCCACCCCCTTGGGACTTTCGTACTTC. The chain carries TRBV15 and TRBJ2-4; weak D call: TRBD2 (6 bases). V lost 0 bases to trimming and J lost 15 bases, with 21 bases between them. The CDR3 sequence is 15 residues long. CDR1 and CDR2 from the germline V gene are LNHNV and YYDKDF (reference sequence).

This clonotype was recorded at least ten times. The V call is TRBV10-1, the J call TRBJ2-2; D uncertain. CDR1 and CDR2 (germline): WNHNN, SYGVQD (reference sequence). Between the trimmed V and J ends, which lost 3 bases and 5 bases, there was a span of 7 bases. The CDR3 contains 13 residues. The DNA of the CDR3 is TGCGCCAGCAGTGATAGTCAGACCGGGGAGCTGTTTTTT. Translating gives CASSDSQTGELFF.

This clonotype was seen repeatedly, ten times or more. The J gene is TRBJ2-4, the V gene TRBV6-1; D uncertain. This CDR3 region has 13 residues. Germline V gives CDR1 MNHNS, CDR2 SASEGT. V lost 7 bases and J lost 5, with 12 bases in between. CDR3 amino acids: CASTPRSENIQYF. Here the CDR3 DNA reads TGTGCCAGCACCCCAAGATCAGAAAACATTCAGTACTTC.

In its sample, this clonotype was seen many times. The chain has TRBV6-1 and TRBJ1-2; no clear D gene. The V gene's germline CDR1 is MNHNS and CDR2 SASEGT. CDR3 length equals 12 residues. V gave up 6 bases and J gave up 8 bases, with 13 bases separating them. The CDR3 DNA reads TGTGCCAGCAGGGAGAGGGTTGGCGGCTACACCTTC. It specifies CASRERVGGYTF.

This clonotype was seen many times. The chain employs TRBV19 and TRBJ1-2, with unresolved D. V lost 4 bases and J 7 bases, leaving 13 bases between the germline ends. The CDR3 is made up of 13 amino acids. Germline CDR1 is LNHDA and CDR2 is SQIVND (reference sequence). Here the CDR3 reads CASSTSDSGGYTF. The CDR3 bases are TGTGCCAGTAGTACGTCTGACTCGGGTGGCTACACCTTC.

In this sample, this clonotype turned up many times. This chain connects TRBV7-3 to TRBJ1-5, with 8 bases identical to TRBD1. In germline, CDR1 is SGHTA, CDR2 FQGTGA. V lost 5 bases, J lost 7 bases, and 7 bases stayed unmatched. This CDR3 has 14 residues. Here the CDR3 DNA reads TGTGCCAGCAGCGTCGACAGGGGTGGGCAGCCCCAGCATTTT. It is translated as CASSVDRGGQPQHF.

The chain is built from TRBV6-5 and TRBJ2-5; 10 bases are a match to TRBD2. The CDR3 spans 17 residues. Germline values: CDR1 MNHEY, CDR2 SVGAGI. The V segment lost 5 bases and the J segment 3 bases; nucleotides outside the gene matches: 12. DNA of the CDR3: TGTGCCAGCAGTGTACTAGCGGGATGCCCCTTCGAAGAGACCCAGTACTTC. Protein sequence: CASSVLAGCPFEETQYF.

This clonotype was counted many times. The V call is TRBV30, the J call TRBJ1-2; D might be TRBD1 (5 bases). Germline CDR1 and CDR2: GTSNPN and SVGIG (reference sequence). Trimming took off 1 base at V and 9 bases at J, with 21 bases between the two ends. The length of the CDR3 is 15 residues. This CDR3 reads CAWSDKSVEGQSYTF. The CDR3 coding sequence is TGTGCCTGGAGTGATAAATCCGTGGAGGGGCAGAGCTACACCTTC.

This clonotype has at least ten counts. The chain is built from TRBV27 and TRBJ1-1; D unclear. V shed 8 bases and J shed 1 base, with 11 bases lying between them. Germline lookup yields CDR1 MNHEY and CDR2 SMNVEV (reference sequence). This CDR3 contains 13 residues. The CDR3 loop reads CASFSTQNTEAFF. DNA of the CDR3: TGTGCCAGCTTCTCAACACAGAACACTGAAGCTTTCTTT.

The rearrangement joins TRBV24-1 to TRBJ2-2; D is unclear. V was cut by 7 bases and J by 5 bases, with 7 bases left in between. The CDR3 spans 12 residues. The germline V gene encodes CDR1 KGHDR and CDR2 SFDVKD. This CDR3 is CATRSSTGELFF. DNA for the CDR3: TGTGCCACCAGATCTTCAACCGGGGAGCTGTTTTTT.

This clonotype was detected ten times or more. This chain joins TRBV6-5 and TRBJ2-2; 10 bases match TRBD2. The V gene's germline CDR1 is MNHEY and CDR2 SVGAGI. The V gene end was trimmed by 2 bases and the J gene end by 5 bases; junction bases not matched to a gene: 2. CDR3 size: 15 residues. The CDR3 nucleotides read TGTGCCAGCAGTTACGGTAGCGGGAGGACCGGGGAGCTGTTTTTT. It translates to CASSYGSGRTGELFF.

This clonotype was seen ten or more times. The chain is built from TRBV4-2 and TRBJ1-5; D ambiguous. The V gene's germline CDR1 is LGHNA and CDR2 YNFKEQ. Trimming removed 2 bases at V and 2 bases at J, with 4 bases between. The CDR3 has 13 amino acids. The CDR3 here is CASSQFGNQPQHF. Written as DNA, the CDR3 is TGTGCCAGCAGCCAATTTGGCAATCAGCCCCAGCATTTT.

This clonotype was recorded many times. The chain is built from TRBV6-2 or TRBV6-3 and TRBJ2-2; D gene uncertain. This CDR3 spans 13 amino acids. Trimming removed 5 bases from V and 1 base from J, with 5 bases in between. The germline CDR1 and CDR2 sequences are MNHEY and SVGEGT. The CDR3 DNA is TGTGCCAGCAGTACCAGGAACACCGGGGAGCTGTTTTTT. The encoded protein is CASSTRNTGELFF.

V usage is TRBV6-1 and J usage is TRBJ1-1; 7 bases agree with TRBD1. In germline, CDR1 is MNHNS, CDR2 SASEGT. The J segment lost 7 bases and the V segment lost 7 bases, leaving 12 bases of the junction unmatched. The CDR3 covers 14 residues. CDR3 in amino acids: CASTGDRAGGEAFF. The CDR3 DNA sequence: TGTGCCAGCACCGGAGACAGGGCTGGGGGTGAAGCTTTCTTT.

This clonotype was observed a single time. The V gene is TRBV6-1, the J gene TRBJ2-7; 14 nucleotides agree with TRBD2. The CDR3 contains 16 residues. Trimming removed 6 bases from V and 0 bases from J; junction bases left unmatched: 4. Per the germline V gene, CDR1 is MNHNS and CDR2 is SASEGT. The CDR3 DNA reads as TGTGCCAGCAGGGGGACTAGCGGGAGCCCCTCCTACGAGCAGTACTTC. Its translation: CASRGTSGSPSYEQYF.

This clonotype showed up many times. The gene calls are TRBV10-3 and TRBJ1-5; 9 nucleotides line up with TRBD1. Germline CDR1 is ENHRY and CDR2 is SYGVKD. The CDR3 covers 16 residues. V shed 3 bases and J 2 bases; nucleotides not matched to a gene: 5. CDR3 amino acids: CAISDKGQGGNQPQHF. CDR3 bases: TGTGCCATCAGTGATAAGGGACAGGGAGGCAATCAGCCCCAGCATTTT.

This clonotype was observed many times. This chain links TRBV7-9 with TRBJ2-2; no clear D. The CDR3 covers 14 residues. V was shortened by 2 bases and J by 4 bases, with 8 bases between the two germline ends. The germline V gene has CDR1 SEHNR and CDR2 FQNEAQ (reference sequence). For the CDR3, the DNA is TGTGCCAGCAGCTTACAAGATAGCACCGGGGAGCTGTTTTTT. This translates into CASSLQDSTGELFF.

This clonotype showed up many times. The V call is TRBV6-1, the J call TRBJ2-7; a possible D gene is TRBD2 (6 bases). Germline CDR1 and CDR2: MNHNS and SASEGT. V shed 2 bases and J shed 4 bases, with 15 bases lying between them. The CDR3 is 15 residues long. The CDR3 DNA reads TGTGCCAGCAGTGAAATGGAGGGGTTGCCGTACGAGCAGTACTTC. Residues: CASSEMEGLPYEQYF.